These 17 T cell receptor beta chains came from one sample sequenced in a study of patients and donors after allogeneic stem cell transplantation (TCRdb year 2020). Library preparation employed RT-PCR. The run used a NextSeq 550. TCRdb applied fastp at Q25 and MiXCR to the public reads, then kept only in-frame beta chains. Each record represents a unique CDR3 protein, reported with the most common genes and DNA among its rows. This sample is represented by about a million distinct CDR3 sequences; about a sixth of them were singletons. The top ten hold 6% of the sample. The sequenced material came from blood, either unsorted or a sorted T cell fraction (not recorded which). The receptors stem from a human donor who was either an allogeneic HSCT recipient or a stem cell or donor lymphocyte infusion donor (not recorded which). It is not recorded whose cells these are; they may come from a transplant donor.

The chain is built from TRBV4-3 and TRBJ1-2; 9 bases align to TRBD1. There are 15 residues in the CDR3. CDR1 LGHNA and CDR2 YSLEER come from the germline V gene. Losses at the gene ends were 0 bases for V and 7 bases for J; bases not matched to a gene: 6. The CDR3 DNA is TGCGCCAGCAGCCAAGATGGGGGACAGGGTAGTGGCTACACCTTC. It codes for CASSQDGGQGSGYTF.

This clonotype was counted only a few times. In nucleotides, the CDR3 is TGTGCCAGCAGCAAAGTTACAGGGGAACAAGAGACCCAGTACTTC. It is translated as CASSKVTGEQETQYF. The chain carries TRBV21-1 and TRBJ2-5; no DNA check was done on the table's D call, TRBD1. TRBV21-1 represents a pseudogene. This CDR3 spans 15 amino acids.

This sequence joins TRBV7-9 and TRBJ2-7; D uncertain. Trimming cost V 11 bases and J 6 bases, with 17 bases left between them. Germline CDR1 and CDR2: SEHNR and FQNEAQ (reference sequence). The CDR3 totals 12 residues. CDR3 protein: CAAAQPTGEQYF. CDR3 sequence (DNA): TGTGCCGCTGCCCAACCCACCGGCGAGCAGTACTTC.

The chain couples TRBV6-1 to TRBJ1-5; 9 bases are a match to TRBD1. CDR3 length equals 14 residues. From germline, CDR1 is MNHNS and CDR2 SASEGT. Trimming removed 2 bases from V and 5 bases from J; junction bases left unmatched: 1. In DNA form, the CDR3 reads TGTGCCAGCAGTGAATGGGACAGGGATCAGCCCCAGCATTTT. Translating gives CASSEWDRDQPQHF.

The chain joins TRBV6-1 to TRBJ1-5; D is perhaps TRBD1 (5 bases). Between the trimmed V and J ends, which lost 10 bases and 3 bases, there was a span of 13 bases. The CDR3 covers 13 residues. Looked up from germline, CDR1 is MNHNS and CDR2 is SASEGT. The CDR3 loop reads CATGRGDNQPQHF. As DNA, the CDR3 is TGTGCCACCGGGCGGGGGGACAATCAGCCCCAGCATTTT.

This clonotype has only a few counts. The chain uses TRBV20-1 and TRBJ1-1; D might be TRBD1 (6 bases). The V end was cut by 6 bases, the J end by 1 base, with 15 bases between. CDR3 length: 14 residues. The germline V gene has CDR1 DFQATT and CDR2 SNEGSKA (reference sequence). The CDR3 region has the DNA TGCAGTGCAAAATCGGGACATTCGAACACTGAAGCTTTCTTT. Protein product: CSAKSGHSNTEAFF.

The genes are TRBV4-2 and TRBJ2-2, with 8 bases identical to TRBD1. V gave up 3 bases and J gave up 4 bases; unmatched junction bases: 7. CDR3 length equals 16 residues. The germline gives CDR1 LGHNA, CDR2 YNFKEQ. CDR3 residues: CASSHTGGRGTGELFF. In nucleotides, the CDR3 is TGTGCCAGCAGCCATACAGGGGGGCGAGGCACCGGGGAGCTGTTTTTT.

In its sample, this clonotype was seen once. V gene TRBV9 combines with J gene TRBJ2-3; no clear D gene. Trimming cost V 3 bases and J 0 bases, with 23 bases left between them. Per the germline V gene, CDR1 is SGDLS and CDR2 is YYNGEE. This CDR3 is built from 19 residues. The CDR3 protein is CASSDPTALRAVSTDTQYF. CDR3 nucleotides: TGTGCCAGCAGCGACCCAACGGCGCTTAGGGCGGTCAGCACAGATACGCAGTATTTT.

This clonotype was counted between two and nine times. The gene calls are TRBV5-1 and TRBJ2-2; TRBD1 aligns across 11 bases. The CDR3 contains 18 residues. The V gene end was trimmed by 0 bases and the J gene end by 0 bases; junction bases not matched to a gene: 4. Germline-derived CDR1 and CDR2 are SGHRS and YFSETQ. CDR3 in DNA: TGCGCCAGCAGCTTGGAGGGACAGGGGGTAACGAACACCGGGGAGCTGTTTTTT. Its translation: CASSLEGQGVTNTGELFF.

The gene calls are TRBV28 and TRBJ2-5, with D unclear. The CDR3 is made up of 14 amino acids. The V end lost 6 bases, the J end lost 2 bases, and 13 bases lay between the germline ends. Germline CDR1 reads MDHEN; CDR2 reads SYDVKM. The CDR3 is CASSPPNFQETQYF. The CDR3 region has the DNA TGTGCCAGCAGCCCCCCAAATTTTCAAGAGACCCAGTACTTC.

CDR3 sequence reads: CASSEVGTGSGNTIYF. The CDR3 DNA follows: TGTGCCAGCAGTGAAGTGGGGACGGGTTCTGGAAACACCATATATTTT. This sequence joins TRBV2 and TRBJ1-3, with a weak D call TRBD1 (5 bases). CDR1 SNHLY and CDR2 FYNNEI come from the germline V gene. The CDR3 totals 16 residues. V lost 1 base, J lost 1 base, and 11 bases lay in between.

The J gene is TRBJ2-6, the V gene TRBV6-1; the D is unclear. V shed 1 base and J shed 0 bases, with 10 bases lying between them. The germline gives CDR1 MNHNS, CDR2 SASEGT. The CDR3 has 17 residues. The CDR3 region is CASSEGSRRSGANVLTF. For the CDR3, the DNA is TGTGCCAGCAGTGAAGGCTCTCGGCGCTCTGGGGCCAACGTCCTGACTTTC.

This clonotype showed up just a few times. The chain joins TRBV28 to TRBJ2-2, with D possibly matching TRBD2 (5 bases). This CDR3 region has 18 residues. Germline values: CDR1 MDHEN, CDR2 SYDVKM. V was clipped by 1 base and J by 0 bases, with 15 bases between them. The CDR3 nucleotides are TGTGCCAGCAGTTTATATCGGACTCCAAGCCCGAACACCGGGGAGCTGTTTTTT. Translated: CASSLYRTPSPNTGELFF.

This clonotype has a handful of counts. V and J are TRBV11-2 and TRBJ2-2; D may be TRBD1 (5 bases). The germline CDR1 and CDR2 sequences are SGHAT and FQNNGV. Trimming took off 1 base at V and 1 base at J, with 10 bases between the two ends. The CDR3 is 16 amino acids. Written as DNA, the CDR3 is TGTGCCAGCAGCTTAGTTCCGCAGGGGAACACCGGGGAGCTGTTTTTT. Translated, it gives CASSLVPQGNTGELFF. Full variable domain (rest looked up from reference TRBV11-2 and TRBJ2-2): EAGVAQSPRYKIIEKRQSVAFWCNPISGHATLYWYQQILGQGPKLLIQFQNNGVVDDSQLPKDRFSAERLKGVDSTLKIQPAKLEDSAVYLCASSLVPQGNTGELFFGEGSRLTVL.

This clonotype was recorded at least ten times. The J gene is TRBJ2-2, the V gene TRBV5-1; D remains unclear. The germline CDR1 and CDR2 sequences are SGHRS and YFSETQ. This CDR3 has 14 residues. Trimming removed 2 bases at V and 4 bases at J, with 9 bases between. Here the CDR3 reads CASSFLLGTGELFF. The CDR3 coding sequence is TGCGCCAGCAGCTTTCTGCTAGGCACCGGGGAGCTGTTTTTT. Full variable domain (outside the CDR3, taken from reference TRBV5-1 and TRBJ2-2): KAGVTQTPRYLIKTRGQQVTLSCSPISGHRSVSWYQQTPGQGLQFLFEYFSETQRNKGNFPGRFSGRQFSNSRSEMNVSTLELGDSALYLCASSFLLGTGELFFGEGSRLTVL.

This clonotype was found a few times. J is TRBJ2-5 and V is TRBV13; D might be TRBD1 (5 bases). Trimming stripped 4 bases from V and 5 bases from J, with 20 bases between. Germline-derived CDR1 and CDR2 are PRHDT and FYEKMQ (reference sequence). The CDR3 has 16 amino acids. CDR3 amino acids: CASSSPDSTLRETQYF. DNA of the CDR3: TGTGCCAGCAGCTCCCCTGACAGTACCCTCCGGGAGACCCAGTACTTC.

This chain joins TRBV20-1 and TRBJ1-5, with D perhaps TRBD1 (6 bases). The CDR3 has 14 residues. The germline V gene encodes CDR1 DFQATT and CDR2 SNEGSKA (reference sequence). V shed 3 bases and J shed 6 bases, with 15 bases lying between them. The CDR3 sequence is CSASRGELTQPQHF. The DNA of the CDR3 is TGCAGTGCTAGTAGGGGGGAATTGACTCAGCCCCAGCATTTT.